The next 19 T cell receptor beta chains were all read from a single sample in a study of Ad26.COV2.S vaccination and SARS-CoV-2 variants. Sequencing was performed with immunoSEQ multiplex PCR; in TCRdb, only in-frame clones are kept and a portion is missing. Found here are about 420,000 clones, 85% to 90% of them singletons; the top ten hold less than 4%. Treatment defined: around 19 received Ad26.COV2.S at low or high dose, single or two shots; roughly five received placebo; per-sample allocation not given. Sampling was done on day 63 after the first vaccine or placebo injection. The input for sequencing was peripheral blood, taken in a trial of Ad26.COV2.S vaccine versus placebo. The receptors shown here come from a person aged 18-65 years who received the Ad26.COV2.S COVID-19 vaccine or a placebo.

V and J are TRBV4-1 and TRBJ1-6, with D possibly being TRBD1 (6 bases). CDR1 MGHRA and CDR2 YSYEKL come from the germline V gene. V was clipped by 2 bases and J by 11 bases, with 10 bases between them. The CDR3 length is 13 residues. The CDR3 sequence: CASSQPTGTPLHF. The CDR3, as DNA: TGCGCCAGCAGCCAACCCACAGGGACACCCCTCCACTTT.

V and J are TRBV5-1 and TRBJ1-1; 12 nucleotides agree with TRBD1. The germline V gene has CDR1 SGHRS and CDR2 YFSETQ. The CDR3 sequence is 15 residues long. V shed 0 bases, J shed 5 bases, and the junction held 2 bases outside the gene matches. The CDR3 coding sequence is TGCGCCAGCAGCTTGGGGGACAGGGGGCAGACTGAAGCTTTCTTT. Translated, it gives CASSLGDRGQTEAFF.

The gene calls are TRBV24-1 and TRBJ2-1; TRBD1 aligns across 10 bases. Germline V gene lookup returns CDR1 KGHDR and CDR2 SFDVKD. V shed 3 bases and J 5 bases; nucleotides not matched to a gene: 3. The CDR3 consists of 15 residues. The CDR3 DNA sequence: TGTGCCACCAGTGATAGACAGGGGGCTGACAATGAGCAGTTCTTC. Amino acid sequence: CATSDRQGADNEQFF.

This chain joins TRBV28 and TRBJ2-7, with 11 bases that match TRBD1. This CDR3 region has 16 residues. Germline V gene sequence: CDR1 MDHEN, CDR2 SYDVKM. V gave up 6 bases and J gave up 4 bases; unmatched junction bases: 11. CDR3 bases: TGTGCCAGCAGGACTCCGACGGGACAGGGGGTTTACGAGCAGTACTTC. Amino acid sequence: CASRTPTGQGVYEQYF.

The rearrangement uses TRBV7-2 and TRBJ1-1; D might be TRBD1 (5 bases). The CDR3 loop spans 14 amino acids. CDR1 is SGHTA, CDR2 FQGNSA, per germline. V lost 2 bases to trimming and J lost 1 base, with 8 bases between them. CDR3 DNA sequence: TGTGCCAGCAGCTTACTAGACAGGAACACTGAAGCTTTCTTT. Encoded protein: CASSLLDRNTEAFF.

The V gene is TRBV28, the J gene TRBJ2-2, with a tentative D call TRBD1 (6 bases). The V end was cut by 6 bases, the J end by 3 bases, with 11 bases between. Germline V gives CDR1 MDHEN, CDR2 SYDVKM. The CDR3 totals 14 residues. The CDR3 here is CASRTTGHTGELFF. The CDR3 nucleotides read TGTGCCAGCAGGACGACAGGACACACCGGGGAGCTGTTTTTT.

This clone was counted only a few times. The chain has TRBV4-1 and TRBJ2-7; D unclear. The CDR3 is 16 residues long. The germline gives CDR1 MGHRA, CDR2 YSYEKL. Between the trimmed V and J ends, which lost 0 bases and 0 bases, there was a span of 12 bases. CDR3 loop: CASSQDQQKYSYEQYF. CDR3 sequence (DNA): TGCGCCAGCAGCCAAGATCAACAGAAATACTCCTACGAGCAGTACTTC.

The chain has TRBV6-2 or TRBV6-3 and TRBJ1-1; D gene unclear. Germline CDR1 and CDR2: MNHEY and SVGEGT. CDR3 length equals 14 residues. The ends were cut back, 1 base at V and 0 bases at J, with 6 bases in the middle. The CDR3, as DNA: TGTGCCAGCAGTTACTTACGGTTGAACACTGAAGCTTTCTTT. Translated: CASSYLRLNTEAFF.

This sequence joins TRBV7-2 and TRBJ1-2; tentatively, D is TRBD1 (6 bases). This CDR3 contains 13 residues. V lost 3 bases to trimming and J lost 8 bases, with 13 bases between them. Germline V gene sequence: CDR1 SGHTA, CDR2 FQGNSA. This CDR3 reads CASSLGGRRGYTF. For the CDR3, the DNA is TGTGCCAGCAGCTTGGGGGGGCGACGGGGCTACACCTTC.

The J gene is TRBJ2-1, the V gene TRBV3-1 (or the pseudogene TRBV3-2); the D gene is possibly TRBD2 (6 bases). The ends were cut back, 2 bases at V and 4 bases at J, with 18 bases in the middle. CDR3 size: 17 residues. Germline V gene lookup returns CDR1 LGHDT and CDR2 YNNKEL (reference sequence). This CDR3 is CASSQSPGGVSYNEQFF. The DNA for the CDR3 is TGTGCCAGCAGCCAAAGCCCCGGCGGGGTATCATACAATGAGCAGTTCTTC.

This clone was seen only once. CDR3 residues: CASISVAGGWPYEQYF. CDR3 in DNA: TGTGCCAGCATCTCCGTGGCGGGGGGGTGGCCCTACGAGCAGTACTTC. This chain uses TRBV2 with TRBJ2-7; 9 bases map to TRBD2. CDR1 and CDR2 (germline): SNHLY, FYNNEI. V was pared by 7 bases and J by 2 bases, with 12 bases of the junction left unmatched. This CDR3 comprises 16 residues.

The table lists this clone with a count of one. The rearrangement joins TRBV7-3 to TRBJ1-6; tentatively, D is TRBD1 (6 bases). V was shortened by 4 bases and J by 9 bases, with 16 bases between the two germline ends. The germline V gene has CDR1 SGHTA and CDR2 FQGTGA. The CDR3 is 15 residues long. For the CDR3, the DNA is TGTGCCAGCAGCTCAGACACAGGGAGGGGTTCACCCCTCCACTTT. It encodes CASSSDTGRGSPLHF. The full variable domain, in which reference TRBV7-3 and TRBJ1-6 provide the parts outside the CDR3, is GAGVSQTPSNKVTEKGKYVELRCDPISGHTALYWYRQSLGQGPEFLIYFQGTGAADDSGLPNDRFFAVRPEGSVSTLKIQRTERGDSAVYLCASSSDTGRGSPLHFGNGTRLTVT.

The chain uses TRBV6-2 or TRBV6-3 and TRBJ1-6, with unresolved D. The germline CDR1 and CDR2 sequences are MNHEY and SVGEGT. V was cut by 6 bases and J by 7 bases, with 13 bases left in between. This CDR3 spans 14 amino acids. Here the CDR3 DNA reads TGTGCCAGCAGCTTGACGGCAAGAAATTCACCCCTCCACTTT. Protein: CASSLTARNSPLHF.

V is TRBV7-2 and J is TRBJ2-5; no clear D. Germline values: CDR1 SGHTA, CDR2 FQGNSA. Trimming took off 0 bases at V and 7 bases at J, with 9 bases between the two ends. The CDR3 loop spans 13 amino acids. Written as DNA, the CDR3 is TGTGCCAGCAGCTTAGCGGAATTGGGGACCCAGTACTTC. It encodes CASSLAELGTQYF.

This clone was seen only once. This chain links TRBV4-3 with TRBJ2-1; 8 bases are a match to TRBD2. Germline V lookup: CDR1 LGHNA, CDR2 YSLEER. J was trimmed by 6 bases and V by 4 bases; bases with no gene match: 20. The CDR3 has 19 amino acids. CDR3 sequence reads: CASSPRPPGGGARGNEQFF. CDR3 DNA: TGCGCCAGCAGCCCGAGACCCCCGGGAGGGGGGGCTCGTGGCAATGAGCAGTTCTTC.

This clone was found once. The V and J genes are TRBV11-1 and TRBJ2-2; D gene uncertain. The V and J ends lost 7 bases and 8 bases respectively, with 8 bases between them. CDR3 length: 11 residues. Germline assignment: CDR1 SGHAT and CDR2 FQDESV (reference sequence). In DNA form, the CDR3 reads TGTGCCAGCACCCCCGGAGGGGAGCTGTTTTTT. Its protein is CASTPGGELFF.

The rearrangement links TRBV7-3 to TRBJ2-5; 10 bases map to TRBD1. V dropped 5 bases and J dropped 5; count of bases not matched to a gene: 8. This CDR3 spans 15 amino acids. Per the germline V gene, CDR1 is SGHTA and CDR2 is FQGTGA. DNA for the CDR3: TGTGCCAGCAGCCCGGGACAGGGGAGTACGGAGACCCAGTACTTC. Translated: CASSPGQGSTETQYF.

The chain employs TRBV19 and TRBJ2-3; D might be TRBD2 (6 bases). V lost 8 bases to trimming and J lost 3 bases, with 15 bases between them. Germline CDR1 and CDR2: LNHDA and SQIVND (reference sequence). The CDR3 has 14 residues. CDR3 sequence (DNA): TGTGCCAGTGGGCGCTTCGGGGGAACAGATACGCAGTATTTT. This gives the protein CASGRFGGTDTQYF.

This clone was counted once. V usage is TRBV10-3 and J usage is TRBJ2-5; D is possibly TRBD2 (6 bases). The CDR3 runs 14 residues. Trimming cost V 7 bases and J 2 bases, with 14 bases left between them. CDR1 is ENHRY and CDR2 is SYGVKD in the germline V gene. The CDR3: CAITDTAGQETQYF. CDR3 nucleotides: TGTGCCATCACCGATACGGCGGGGCAAGAGACCCAGTACTTC.